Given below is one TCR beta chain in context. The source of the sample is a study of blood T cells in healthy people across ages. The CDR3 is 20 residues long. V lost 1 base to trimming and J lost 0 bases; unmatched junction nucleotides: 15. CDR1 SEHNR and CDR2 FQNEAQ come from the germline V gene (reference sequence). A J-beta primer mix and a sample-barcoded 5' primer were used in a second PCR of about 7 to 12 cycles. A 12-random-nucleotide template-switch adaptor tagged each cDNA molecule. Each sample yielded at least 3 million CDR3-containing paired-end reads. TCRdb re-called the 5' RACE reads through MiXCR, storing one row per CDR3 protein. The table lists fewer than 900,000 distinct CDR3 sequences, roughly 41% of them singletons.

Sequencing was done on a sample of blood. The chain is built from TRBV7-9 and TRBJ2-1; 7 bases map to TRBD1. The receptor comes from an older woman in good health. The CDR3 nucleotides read TGTGCCAGCAGCTTAGGGCCGGGACAGTCGTCCTGGAGCTCCTACAATGAGCAGTTCTTC. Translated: CASSLGPGQSSWSSYNEQFF.